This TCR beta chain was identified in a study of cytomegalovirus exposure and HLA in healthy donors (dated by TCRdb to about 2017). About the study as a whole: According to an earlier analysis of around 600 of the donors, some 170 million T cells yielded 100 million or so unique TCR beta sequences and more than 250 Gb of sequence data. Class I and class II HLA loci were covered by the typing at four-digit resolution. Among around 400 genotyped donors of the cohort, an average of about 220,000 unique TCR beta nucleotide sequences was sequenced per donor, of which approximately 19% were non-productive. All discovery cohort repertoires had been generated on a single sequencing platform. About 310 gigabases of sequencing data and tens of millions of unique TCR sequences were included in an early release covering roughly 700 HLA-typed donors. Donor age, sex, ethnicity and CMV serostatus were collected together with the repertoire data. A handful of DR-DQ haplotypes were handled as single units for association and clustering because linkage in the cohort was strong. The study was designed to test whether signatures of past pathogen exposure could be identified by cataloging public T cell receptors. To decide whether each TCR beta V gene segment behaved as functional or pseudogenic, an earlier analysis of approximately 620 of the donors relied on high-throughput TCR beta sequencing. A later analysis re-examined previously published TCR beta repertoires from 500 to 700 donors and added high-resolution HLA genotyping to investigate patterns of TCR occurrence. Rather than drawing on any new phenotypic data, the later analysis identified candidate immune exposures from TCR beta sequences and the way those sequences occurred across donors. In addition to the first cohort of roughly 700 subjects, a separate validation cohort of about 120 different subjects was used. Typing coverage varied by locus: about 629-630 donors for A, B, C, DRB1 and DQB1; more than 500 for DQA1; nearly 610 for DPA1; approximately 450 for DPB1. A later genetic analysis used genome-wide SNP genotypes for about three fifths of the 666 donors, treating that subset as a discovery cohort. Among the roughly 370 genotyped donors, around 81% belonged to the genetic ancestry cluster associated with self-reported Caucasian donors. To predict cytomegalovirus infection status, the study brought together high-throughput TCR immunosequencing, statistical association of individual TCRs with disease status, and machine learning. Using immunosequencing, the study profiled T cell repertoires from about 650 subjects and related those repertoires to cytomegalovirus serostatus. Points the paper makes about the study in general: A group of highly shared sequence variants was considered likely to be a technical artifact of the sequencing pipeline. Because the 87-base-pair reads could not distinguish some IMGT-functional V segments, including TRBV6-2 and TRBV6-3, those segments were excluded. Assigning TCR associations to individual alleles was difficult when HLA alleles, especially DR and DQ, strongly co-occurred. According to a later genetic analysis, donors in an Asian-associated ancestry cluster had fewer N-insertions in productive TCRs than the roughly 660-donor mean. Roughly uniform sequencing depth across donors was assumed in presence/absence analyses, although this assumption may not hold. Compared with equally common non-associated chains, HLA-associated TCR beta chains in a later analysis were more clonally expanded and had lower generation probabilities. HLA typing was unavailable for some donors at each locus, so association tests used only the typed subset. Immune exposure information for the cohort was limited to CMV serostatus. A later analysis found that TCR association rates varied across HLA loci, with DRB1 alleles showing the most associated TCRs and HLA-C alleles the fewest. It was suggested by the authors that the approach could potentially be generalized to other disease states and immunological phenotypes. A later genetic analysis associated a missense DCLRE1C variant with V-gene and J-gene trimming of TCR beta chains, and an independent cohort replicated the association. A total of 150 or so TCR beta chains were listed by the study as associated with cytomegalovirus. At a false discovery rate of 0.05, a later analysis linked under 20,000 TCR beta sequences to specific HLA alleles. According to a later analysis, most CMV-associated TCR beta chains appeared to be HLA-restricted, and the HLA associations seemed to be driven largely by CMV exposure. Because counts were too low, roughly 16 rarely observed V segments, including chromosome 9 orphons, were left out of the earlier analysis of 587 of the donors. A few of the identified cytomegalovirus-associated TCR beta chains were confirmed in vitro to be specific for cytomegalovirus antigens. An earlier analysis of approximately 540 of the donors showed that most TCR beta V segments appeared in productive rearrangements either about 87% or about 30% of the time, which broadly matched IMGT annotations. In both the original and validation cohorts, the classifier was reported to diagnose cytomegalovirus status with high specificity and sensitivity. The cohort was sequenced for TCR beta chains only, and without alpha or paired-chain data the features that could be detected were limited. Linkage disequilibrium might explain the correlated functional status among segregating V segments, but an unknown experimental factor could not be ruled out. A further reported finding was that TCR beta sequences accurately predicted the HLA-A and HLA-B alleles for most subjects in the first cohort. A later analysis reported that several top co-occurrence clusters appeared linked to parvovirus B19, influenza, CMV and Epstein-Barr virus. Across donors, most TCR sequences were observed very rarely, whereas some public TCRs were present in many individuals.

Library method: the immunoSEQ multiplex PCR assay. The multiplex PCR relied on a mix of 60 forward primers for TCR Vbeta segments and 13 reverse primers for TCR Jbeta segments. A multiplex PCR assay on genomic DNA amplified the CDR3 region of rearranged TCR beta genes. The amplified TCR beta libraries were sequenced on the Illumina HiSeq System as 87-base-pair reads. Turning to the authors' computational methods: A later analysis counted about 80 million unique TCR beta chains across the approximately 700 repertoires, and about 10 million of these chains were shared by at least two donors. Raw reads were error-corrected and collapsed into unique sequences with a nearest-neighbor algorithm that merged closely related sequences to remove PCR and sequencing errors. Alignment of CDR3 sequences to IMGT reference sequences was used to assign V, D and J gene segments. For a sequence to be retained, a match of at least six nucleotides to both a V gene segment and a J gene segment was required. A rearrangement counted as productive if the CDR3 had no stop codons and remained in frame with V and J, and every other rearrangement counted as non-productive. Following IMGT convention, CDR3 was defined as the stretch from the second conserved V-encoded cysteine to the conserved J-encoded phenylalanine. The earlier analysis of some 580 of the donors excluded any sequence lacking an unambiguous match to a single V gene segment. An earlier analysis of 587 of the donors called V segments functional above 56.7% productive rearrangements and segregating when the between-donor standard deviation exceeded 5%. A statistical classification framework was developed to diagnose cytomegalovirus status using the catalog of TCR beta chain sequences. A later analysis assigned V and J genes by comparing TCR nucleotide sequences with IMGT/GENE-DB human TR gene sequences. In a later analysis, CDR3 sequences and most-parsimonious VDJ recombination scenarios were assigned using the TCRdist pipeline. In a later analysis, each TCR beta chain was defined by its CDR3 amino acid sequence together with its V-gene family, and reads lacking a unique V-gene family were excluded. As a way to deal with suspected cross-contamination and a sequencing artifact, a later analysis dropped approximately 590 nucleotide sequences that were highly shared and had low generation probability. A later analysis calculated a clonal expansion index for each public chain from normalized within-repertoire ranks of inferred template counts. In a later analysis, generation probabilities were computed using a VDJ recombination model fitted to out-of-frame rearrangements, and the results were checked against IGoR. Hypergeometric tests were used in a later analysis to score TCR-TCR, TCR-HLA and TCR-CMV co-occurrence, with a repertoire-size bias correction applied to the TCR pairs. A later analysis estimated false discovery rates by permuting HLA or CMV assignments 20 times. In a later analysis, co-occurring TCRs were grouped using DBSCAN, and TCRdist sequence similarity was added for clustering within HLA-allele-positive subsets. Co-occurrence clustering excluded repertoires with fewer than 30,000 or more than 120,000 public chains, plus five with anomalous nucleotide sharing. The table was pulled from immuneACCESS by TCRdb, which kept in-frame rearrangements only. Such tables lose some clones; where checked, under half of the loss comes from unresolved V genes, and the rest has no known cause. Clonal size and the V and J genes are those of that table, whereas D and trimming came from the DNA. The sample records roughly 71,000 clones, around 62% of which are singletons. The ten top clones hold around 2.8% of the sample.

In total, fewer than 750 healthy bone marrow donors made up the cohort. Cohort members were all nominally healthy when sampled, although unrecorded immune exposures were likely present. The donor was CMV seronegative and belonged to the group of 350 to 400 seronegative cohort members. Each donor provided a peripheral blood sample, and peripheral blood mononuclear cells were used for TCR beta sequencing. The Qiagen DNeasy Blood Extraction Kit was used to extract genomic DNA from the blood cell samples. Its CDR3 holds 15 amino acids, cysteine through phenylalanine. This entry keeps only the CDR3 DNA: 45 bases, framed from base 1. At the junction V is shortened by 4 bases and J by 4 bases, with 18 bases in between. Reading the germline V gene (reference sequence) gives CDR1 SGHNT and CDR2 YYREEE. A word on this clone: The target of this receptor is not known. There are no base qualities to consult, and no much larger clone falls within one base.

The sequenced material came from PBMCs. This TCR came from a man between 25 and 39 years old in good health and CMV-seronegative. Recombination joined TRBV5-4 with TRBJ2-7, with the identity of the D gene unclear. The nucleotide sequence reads TGTGCCAGCAGCCGTGGTTCCGGGTCCGTATACGAGCAGTACTTC. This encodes CASSRGSGSVYEQYF.